This T cell receptor beta chain was sequenced in a study of shared clonotypes between healthy human individuals. Germline loops: CDR1 SGHDN, CDR2 FVKESK. The CDR3 runs 14 residues. The junction had 8 bases not matched to a gene; V was cut back by 7 bases and J by 4 bases. Genomic DNA per cell subset filled all wells of several immunoSEQ plates. The sorted-subset replicate PCRs were given roughly 200 ng DNA, which is around 29,000 T cell genomes. Repertoires were generated with immunoSEQ multiplex PCR, while TCRdb's copy carries only in-frame clones and drops some. The profile shows about 2.4 million clones, more than 85% of them singletons. Each sample came from a Caucasian adult donor living in Nashville, Tennessee.

Sequencing was carried out using naive CD4+ T cells from PBMCs. Described subset: CD45RA+ positively selected. The V call is TRBV14, the J call TRBJ1-1, with 8 nucleotides matching TRBD1. The source is a man aged 18 to 35 in good health. Some clones in this sample may be carry-over from other donors' samples. CDR3 loop: CASTNFDRGTEAFF. CDR3 DNA: TGTGCCAGCACCAACTTCGACAGGGGCACTGAAGCTTTCTTT.